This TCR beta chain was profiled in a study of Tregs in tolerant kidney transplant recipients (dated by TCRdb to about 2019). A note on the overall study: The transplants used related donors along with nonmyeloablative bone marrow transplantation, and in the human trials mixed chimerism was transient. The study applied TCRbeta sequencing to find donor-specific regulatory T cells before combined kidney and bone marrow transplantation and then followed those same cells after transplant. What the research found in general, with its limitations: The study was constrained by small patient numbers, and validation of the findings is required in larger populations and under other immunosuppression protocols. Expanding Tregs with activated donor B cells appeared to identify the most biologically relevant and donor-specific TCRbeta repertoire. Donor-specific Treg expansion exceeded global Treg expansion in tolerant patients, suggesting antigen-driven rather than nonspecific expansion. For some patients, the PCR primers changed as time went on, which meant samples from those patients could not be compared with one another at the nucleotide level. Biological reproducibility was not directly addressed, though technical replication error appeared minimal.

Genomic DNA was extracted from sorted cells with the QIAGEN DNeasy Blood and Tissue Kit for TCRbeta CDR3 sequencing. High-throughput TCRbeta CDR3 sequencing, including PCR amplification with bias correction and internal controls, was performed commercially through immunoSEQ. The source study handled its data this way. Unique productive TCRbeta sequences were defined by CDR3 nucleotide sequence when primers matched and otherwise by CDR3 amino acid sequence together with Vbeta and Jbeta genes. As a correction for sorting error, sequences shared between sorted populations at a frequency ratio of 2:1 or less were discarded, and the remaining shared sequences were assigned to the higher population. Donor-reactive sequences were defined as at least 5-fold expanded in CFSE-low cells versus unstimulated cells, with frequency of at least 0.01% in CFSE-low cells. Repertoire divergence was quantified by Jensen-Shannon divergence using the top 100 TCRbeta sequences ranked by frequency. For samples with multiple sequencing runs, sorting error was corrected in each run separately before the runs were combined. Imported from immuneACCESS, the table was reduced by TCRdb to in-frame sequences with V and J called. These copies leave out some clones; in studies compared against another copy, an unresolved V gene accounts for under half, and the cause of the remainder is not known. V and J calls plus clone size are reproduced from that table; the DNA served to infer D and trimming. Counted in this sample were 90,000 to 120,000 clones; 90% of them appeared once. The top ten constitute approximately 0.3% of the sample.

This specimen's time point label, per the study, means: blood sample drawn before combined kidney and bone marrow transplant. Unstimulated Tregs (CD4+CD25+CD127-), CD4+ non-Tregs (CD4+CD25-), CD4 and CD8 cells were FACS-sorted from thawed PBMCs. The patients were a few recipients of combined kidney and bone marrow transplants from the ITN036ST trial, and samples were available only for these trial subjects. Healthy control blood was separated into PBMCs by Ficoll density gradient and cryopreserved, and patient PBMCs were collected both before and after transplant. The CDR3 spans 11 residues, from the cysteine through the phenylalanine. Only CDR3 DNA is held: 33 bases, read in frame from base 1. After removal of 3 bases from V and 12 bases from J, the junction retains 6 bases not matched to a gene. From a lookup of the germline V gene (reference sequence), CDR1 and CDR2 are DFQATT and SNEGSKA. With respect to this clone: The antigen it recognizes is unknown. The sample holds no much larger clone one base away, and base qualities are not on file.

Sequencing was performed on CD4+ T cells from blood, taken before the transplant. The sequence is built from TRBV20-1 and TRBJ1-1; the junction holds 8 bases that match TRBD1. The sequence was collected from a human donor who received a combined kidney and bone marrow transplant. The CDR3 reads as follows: CSARKDRETFF. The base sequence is TGCAGTGCTAGGAAGGACAGGGAGACTTTCTTT.